This section outlines one T cell receptor beta chain sequence together with its context. The antigen remains undetermined. This specimen belongs to a study of cytomegalovirus exposure and HLA in healthy donors. On the study more broadly: Unique TCRs from HLA-typed donors, 75 million to 100 million of them, were held in an early data release.

Study results and limitations: Earlier results showed most TCR beta V segments being productive about 87% or about 30% of the time. The study dropped some indistinguishable V segments, TRBV6-2 and TRBV6-3 among them. Most likely, a cluster of highly shared sequence variants arose as a sequencing artifact.

V gave up 5 bases and J gave up 6 bases; unmatched junction bases: 5. This CDR3 has 14 amino acids. Germline assignment: CDR1 PRHDT and CDR2 FYEKMQ (reference sequence). 60 Vbeta and 13 Jbeta primers were used in PCR. Here immunoSEQ multiplex PCR was the method, and the copy in TCRdb shows in-frame clones only, minus some. The sample includes roughly 120,000 clones, about four fifths seen only once; the top ten take approximately 5%. The chain employs TRBV13 and TRBJ2-1; 9 bases align to TRBD2. The TCR originated in a man aged 25 to 45 in good health and CMV-seronegative. Source material: PBMCs. The CDR3 is CASSRRLAANEQFF. CDR3 sequence (DNA): TGTGCCAGCAGCCGCCGACTAGCGGCCAATGAGCAGTTCTTC.